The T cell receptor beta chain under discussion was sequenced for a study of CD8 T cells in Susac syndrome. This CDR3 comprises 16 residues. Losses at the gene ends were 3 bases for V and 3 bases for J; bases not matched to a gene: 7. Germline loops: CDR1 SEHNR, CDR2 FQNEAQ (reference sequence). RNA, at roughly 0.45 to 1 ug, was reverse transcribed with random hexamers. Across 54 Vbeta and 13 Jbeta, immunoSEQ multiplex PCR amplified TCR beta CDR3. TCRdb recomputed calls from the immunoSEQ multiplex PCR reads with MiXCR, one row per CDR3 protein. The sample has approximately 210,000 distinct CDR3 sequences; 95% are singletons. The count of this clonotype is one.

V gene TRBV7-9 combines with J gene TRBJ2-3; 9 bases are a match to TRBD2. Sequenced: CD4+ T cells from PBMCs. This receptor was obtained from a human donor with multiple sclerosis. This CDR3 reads CASSFLSSGATDTQYF. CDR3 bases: TGTGCCAGCAGCTTTCTGTCTAGCGGGGCGACAGATACGCAGTATTTT.